These T cell receptor beta chains were read from a single sample in a study of T cells in Graves' hyperthyroidism and ophthalmopathy. TCRdb reprocessed the multiplex PCR reads via MiXCR and lists one record per CDR3 protein. This sample has roughly 560,000 distinct CDR3 sequences, with roughly 14% found just once. Sequencing was performed on blood. The source is a woman between 40 and 55 years old with Graves' ophthalmopathy. Both conserved end residues are part of each CDR3. The order of the fields is D gene, CDR3 length, J gene, V gene, clone size, CDR3 protein, CDR3 DNA. D genes are given only for firm matches. Clone size, where shown, is once, few, many, or a class for clones that have expanded.

D gene: -
CDR3 length: 14
J gene: TRBJ1-5
V gene: TRBV24-1
clone size: many
CDR3 protein: CATSPGIGNQPQHF
CDR3 DNA: TGTGCCACCAGTCCAGGGATCGGCAATCAGCCCCAGCATTTT

D gene: TRBD2
CDR3 length: 13
J gene: TRBJ2-7
V gene: TRBV12-3/TRBV12-4
clone size: few
CDR3 protein: CASSLAWGGEQYF
CDR3 DNA: TGTGCCAGCAGTTTGGCTTGGGGGGGTGAGCAGTACTTC

D gene: -
CDR3 length: 14
J gene: TRBJ1-3
V gene: TRBV5-1
clone size: many
CDR3 protein: CASSLEPDGNTIYF
CDR3 DNA: TGCGCCAGCAGCTTGGAGCCCGACGGAAACACCATATATTTT

D gene: TRBD1
CDR3 length: 16
J gene: TRBJ2-7
V gene: TRBV5-1
clone size: -
CDR3 protein: CASSLGPGQGIYEQYF
CDR3 DNA: TGCGCCAGCAGCTTGGGGCCGGGACAGGGAATCTACGAGCAGTACTTC

D gene: -
CDR3 length: 15
J gene: TRBJ2-7
V gene: TRBV15
clone size: -
CDR3 protein: CATSNRVRGLDEQYF
CDR3 DNA: TGTGCCACCAGCAACCGAGTCAGGGGCCTCGACGAGCAGTACTTC

D gene: -
CDR3 length: 19
J gene: TRBJ2-2
V gene: TRBV24-1
clone size: few
CDR3 protein: CATSERMDGSDLNTGELFF
CDR3 DNA: TGTGCCACCAGTGAGAGAATGGACGGGTCCGATTTAAACACCGGGGAGCTGTTTTTT

D gene: TRBD1
CDR3 length: 14
J gene: TRBJ1-2
V gene: TRBV6-5
clone size: many
CDR3 protein: CASNRYRGAYGYTF
CDR3 DNA: TGTGCCAGCAACAGATACAGGGGCGCCTATGGCTACACCTTC

D gene: TRBD2
CDR3 length: 17
J gene: TRBJ2-2
V gene: TRBV6-2/TRBV6-3
clone size: -
CDR3 protein: CASSSHASGRWTGELFF
CDR3 DNA: TGTGCCAGCAGTTCCCATGCTAGCGGGAGATGGACCGGGGAGCTGTTTTTT

D gene: TRBD1
CDR3 length: 13
J gene: TRBJ2-7
V gene: TRBV15
clone size: -
CDR3 protein: CATYGDREYEQQF
CDR3 DNA: TGTGCCACCTATGGGGACAGGGAATACGAGCAGCAGTTC

D gene: -
CDR3 length: 15
J gene: TRBJ1-1
V gene: TRBV12-3/TRBV12-4
clone size: -
CDR3 protein: CASVRVGGLVTEAFF
CDR3 DNA: TGTGCCAGCGTAAGAGTTGGGGGGTTGGTGACTGAAGCTTTCTTT

D gene: -
CDR3 length: 12
J gene: TRBJ2-5
V gene: TRBV12-3/TRBV12-4
clone size: many
CDR3 protein: CASSPAQETQYF
CDR3 DNA: TGTGCCAGCAGCCCAGCTCAAGAGACCCAGTACTTC

D gene: -
CDR3 length: 12
J gene: TRBJ1-2
V gene: TRBV12-3/TRBV12-4
clone size: -
CDR3 protein: CASSNPNYGYTF
CDR3 DNA: TGTGCCAGCAGTAACCCTAACTATGGCTACACCTTC

D gene: -
CDR3 length: 13
J gene: TRBJ1-2
V gene: TRBV19
clone size: few
CDR3 protein: CASSALQNYGYTF
CDR3 DNA: TGTGCTAGTTCCGCGCTCCAAAACTATGGCTACACCTTC

D gene: -
CDR3 length: 13
J gene: TRBJ1-2
V gene: TRBV6-5
clone size: -
CDR3 protein: CASSYSSGLGYTF
CDR3 DNA: TGTGCCAGCAGTTACTCCTCAGGGTTGGGCTACACCTTC

D gene: -
CDR3 length: 13
J gene: TRBJ1-5
V gene: TRBV20-1
clone size: many
CDR3 protein: CSATGGGGQPQHF
CDR3 DNA: TGCAGTGCCACCGGGGGAGGGGGTCAGCCCCAGCATTTT